This TCR beta chain was observed in a study of cytomegalovirus exposure and HLA in healthy donors. Overall study context: From donors who were HLA-typed, an early data release held 65 million to 85 million unique TCRs.

Primers: 60 Vbeta forward and 13 Jbeta reverse. Profiling relied on immunoSEQ multiplex PCR, and the TCRdb table lists in-frame clones only, not all of them. Here the sample spans around 100,000 clones, around 83% being singletons. Broader study findings: Reportedly, cytomegalovirus status was diagnosed with high sensitivity and specificity.

About this clone: Its antigen is currently unknown.

In germline, CDR1 is SGDLS, CDR2 YYNGEE. The CDR3 runs 16 residues. Trimming pared 0 bases from V and 1 base from J, leaving 10 bases between. The sample taken for sequencing was PBMCs. V usage is TRBV9 and J usage is TRBJ2-2; perhaps TRBD1 as D (5 bases). The TCR sequence derives from a man aged 25 to 45 in good health and CMV-seropositive. The CDR3 protein is CASSVGGHLNTGELFF. The CDR3 region has the DNA TGTGCCAGCAGCGTAGGAGGACATCTGAACACCGGGGAGCTGTTTTTT.